Below, one T cell receptor beta chain is given with its context. The entry originates in a study of blood T cell repertoires in COVID-19. Trimming removed 3 bases from V and 0 bases from J; junction bases left unmatched: 3. Germline CDR1 and CDR2: LNHDA and SQIVND (reference sequence). The CDR3 totals 15 residues. Data came from immunoSEQ multiplex PCR; TCRdb stores just in-frame clones and leaves some out. The sample includes approximately 350,000 clones, 65% to 85% of them seen just once. The sample consisted of peripheral blood. This TCR derives from a man aged 25-45 years with active or convalescent COVID-19. This chain links TRBV19 with TRBJ2-3; 7 bases fit TRBD1. CDR3 loop: CASSIRTGSTDTQYF. In DNA form, the CDR3 reads TGTGCCAGTAGTATCCGGACAGGCAGCACAGATACGCAGTATTTT.